The T cell receptor beta chain under discussion was sequenced for a study of patients with pleural tuberculosis (dated 2014 in TCRdb). As regards this clonotype: Its antigen specificity is not known. No per-base quality is available; no much larger clone lies one base away.

V was cut back by 3 bases and J by 4 bases, leaving a gap of 9 bases between them. Measured from the cysteine to the phenylalanine, the CDR3 is 13 residues long. Only the CDR3 region is kept as DNA, spanning 39 bases read in frame from base 1. From a lookup of the germline V gene, CDR1 and CDR2 are SQVTM and ANQGSEA. The instrument given in TCRdb is Illumina Genome Analyzer IIx. TCRdb reprocessed the public reads (quality trimming at Q25 with fastp, clone calling with MiXCR) and kept in-frame beta chains. A single entry per CDR3 protein holds the most common genes and DNA from its merged rows. This sample has under 65,000 distinct CDR3 sequences in its table, and around 6.7% of those were observed once. The ten largest clones take up around 15% of the sample.

This sequence was found in a human donor with pleural tuberculosis. The rearranged chain carries TRBV29-1 and TRBJ2-2; no D gene is confidently identified. In nucleotides, the sequence is TGCAGCGTTGACGGCAGAAGCACCGGGGAGCTGTTTTTT. Translated, it reads CSVDGRSTGELFF.